Listed here are 15 T cell receptor beta chains from one sample, sequenced in a study of early T cells in non-severe SARS-CoV-2 infection. TCRdb independently ran MiXCR on the 5' RACE reads; one entry per CDR3 protein. Here the sample spans tens of thousands of distinct CDR3 sequences, about 10% being singletons. The source was whole blood, collected at baseline. Every receptor here comes from an adult who was a healthcare worker with PCR-confirmed SARS-CoV-2 infection or an uninfected control (not recorded which).

This clonotype was seen many times. The rearrangement joins TRBV6-1 to TRBJ2-7, with D unclear. Per germline, CDR1 MNHNS and CDR2 SASEGT. CDR3 length: 14 amino acids. V was shortened by 1 base and J by 2 bases, with 9 bases between the two germline ends. The CDR3 DNA reads as TGTGCCAGCAGTGAAGAGGGCCCAACCTACGAGCAGTACTTC. Translating it yields CASSEEGPTYEQYF.

This clonotype was observed at least ten times. The chain employs TRBV20-1 and TRBJ1-4; D unclear. Trimming left V 3 bases short and J 7 bases short, with 12 bases between. The CDR3 is 13 amino acids. Germline values: CDR1 DFQATT, CDR2 SNEGSKA (reference sequence). The CDR3 bases are TGCAGTGCTAGGGTATTAGGAGGTGAAAAACTGTTTTTT. It is translated as CSARVLGGEKLFF.

This clonotype was counted only a few times. J is TRBJ2-1 and V is TRBV7-2; the D gene could be TRBD1 or TRBD2 (6 bases each). Germline V gene lookup returns CDR1 SGHTA and CDR2 FQGNSA. The germline V and J ends were trimmed by 2 bases and 7 bases, with 18 bases remaining between them. The CDR3 is 16 amino acids. The CDR3 reads CASSLFRGALWNEQFF. The CDR3 coding sequence is TGTGCCAGCAGCTTATTTAGGGGGGCGCTCTGGAATGAGCAGTTCTTC.

This rearrangement joins TRBV28 to TRBJ2-7, with D tentatively TRBD1 (5 bases). Trimming removed 2 bases from V and 5 bases from J, with 16 bases in between. The CDR3 contains 15 residues. Germline CDR1 reads MDHEN; CDR2 reads SYDVKM. For the CDR3, the DNA is TGTGCCAGCAGTTTACCCCAGGGCCACCGGGACGAGCAGTACTTC. It specifies CASSLPQGHRDEQYF. The full variable domain, completed using reference TRBV28 and TRBJ2-7, is DVKVTQSSRYLVKRTGEKVFLECVQDMDHENMFWYRQDPGLGLRLIYFSYDVKMKEKGDIPEGYSVSREKKERFSLILESASTNQTSMYLCASSLPQGHRDEQYFGPGTRLTVT.

This clonotype was seen more than once but under ten times. This rearrangement joins TRBV6-2 or TRBV6-3 to TRBJ1-1; tentatively, D is TRBD1 (5 bases). Germline CDR1 MNHEY, CDR2 SVGEGT. Trimming pared 2 bases from V and 5 bases from J, leaving 15 bases between. This CDR3 is 15 amino acids long. CDR3 coding DNA: TGTGCCAGCAGTTACGGGGAGGTTAGGGGAACTGAAGCTTTCTTT. It encodes CASSYGEVRGTEAFF.

The gene calls are TRBV12-3 or TRBV12-4 and TRBJ2-5, with TRBD2 matching over 15 bases. There are 16 residues in the CDR3. V was clipped by 5 bases and J by 2 bases; unmatched bases: 3. The CDR3 reads CASSRTSGGGQETQYF. DNA of the CDR3: TGTGCCAGCAGTCGGACTAGCGGGGGGGGTCAAGAGACCCAGTACTTC.

Details on this clonotype: Mismatch with germline at one junction end may stem from a read error. The J gene is TRBJ2-2, the V gene TRBV11-2, with 11 positions matching TRBD2. This CDR3 has 16 residues. Germline CDR1 SGHAT, CDR2 FQNNGV. Written as DNA, the CDR3 is TGTGTCAGCAGCTTAGTGCTAGCGGGAGGAACCGGGGAGCTGTTTTTT. Amino acids: CVSSLVLAGGTGELFF.

The chain is built from TRBV14 and TRBJ2-7, with D perhaps TRBD1 or TRBD2 (5 bases each). Trimming took 0 bases from V and 7 from J, leaving 13 bases between them. Germline V lookup: CDR1 SGHDN, CDR2 FVKESK. The CDR3 is 14 amino acids. DNA for the CDR3: TGTGCCAGCAGCCAAGATCCGGGAAGGGGTGAGCAGTACTTC. Translation: CASSQDPGRGEQYF.

This clonotype showed up many times. The chain has TRBV6-4 and TRBJ2-3, with D hard to call. The CDR3 runs 14 residues. V shed 4 bases and J shed 0 bases, with 8 bases lying between them. Germline values: CDR1 MRHNA, CDR2 SNTAGT. CDR3 region: CASSVEPSTDTQYF. CDR3 DNA: TGTGCCAGCAGTGTGGAGCCTAGCACAGATACGCAGTATTTT.

The chain recombines TRBV6-4 with TRBJ2-3; 9 nucleotides line up with TRBD1. Germline V gene lookup returns CDR1 MRHNA and CDR2 SNTAGT. V lost 7 bases and J lost 1; bases outside the gene matches: 9. This CDR3 is built from 16 residues. The CDR3 DNA reads TGTGCCAGCATCAACCGGACAGGGGTTGGCACAGATACGCAGTATTTT. Translated, it gives CASINRTGVGTDTQYF.

This clonotype has ten or more counts. The genes are TRBV29-1 and TRBJ2-3; TRBD2 aligns across 9 bases. Germline lookup yields CDR1 SQVTM and CDR2 ANQGSEA. Unmatched junction bases numbered 6, after V lost 7 bases and J lost 4 bases. This CDR3 has 13 amino acids. The CDR3 region is CSASGGRADTQYF. CDR3 bases: TGCAGCGCCAGCGGGGGGCGGGCAGATACGCAGTATTTT.

The chain joins TRBV5-1 to TRBJ2-7; D gene ambiguous. The CDR3 has 12 amino acids. Per the germline V gene, CDR1 is SGHRS and CDR2 is YFSETQ. The germline V and J ends were trimmed by 5 bases and 2 bases, with 8 bases remaining between them. The CDR3 DNA reads TGCGCCAGCAGGAACAGAGCCTACGAGCAGTACTTC. Translating gives CASRNRAYEQYF.

This chain connects TRBV9 to TRBJ2-1; 13 nucleotides agree with TRBD2. This CDR3 region has 19 residues. The junction had 8 bases not matched to a gene; V was cut back by 2 bases and J by 0 bases. Germline V gene data show CDR1 as SGDLS and CDR2 as YYNGEE. CDR3 sequence: CASSVGTSGTSSSYNEQFF. In DNA form, the CDR3 reads TGTGCCAGCAGCGTCGGGACTAGCGGGACCAGTAGCTCCTACAATGAGCAGTTCTTC.

The chain combines TRBV20-1 with TRBJ2-7; 9 nucleotides agree with TRBD1. Losses at the gene ends were 6 bases for V and 2 bases for J; bases not matched to a gene: 8. Germline V gene lookup returns CDR1 DFQATT and CDR2 SNEGSKA (reference sequence). This CDR3 region has 14 residues. The CDR3 loop reads CSAHRDRVPYEQYF. The CDR3 nucleotides are TGCAGTGCCCACCGGGACAGGGTCCCCTACGAGCAGTACTTC.

The rearrangement uses TRBV6-5 and TRBJ2-2; 7 positions match TRBD1. Germline trimming cut 6 bases from V and 7 bases from J; bases unmatched to any gene: 20. This CDR3 has 18 residues. Germline V gene lookup returns CDR1 MNHEY and CDR2 SVGAGI. CDR3 residues: CASRKRPGQSSKGGELFF. CDR3 DNA sequence: TGTGCCAGCAGAAAACGTCCGGGACAGTCCTCAAAAGGCGGGGAGCTGTTTTTT.